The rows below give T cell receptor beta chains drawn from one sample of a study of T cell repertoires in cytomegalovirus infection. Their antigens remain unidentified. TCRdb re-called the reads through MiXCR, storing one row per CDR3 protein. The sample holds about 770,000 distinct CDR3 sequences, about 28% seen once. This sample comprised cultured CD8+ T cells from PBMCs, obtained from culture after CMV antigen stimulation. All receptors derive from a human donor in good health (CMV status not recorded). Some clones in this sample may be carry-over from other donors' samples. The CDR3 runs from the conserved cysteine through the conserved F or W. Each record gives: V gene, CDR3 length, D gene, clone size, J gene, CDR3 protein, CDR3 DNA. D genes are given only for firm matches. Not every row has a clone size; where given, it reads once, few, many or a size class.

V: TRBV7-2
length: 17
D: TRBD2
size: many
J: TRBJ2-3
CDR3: CASSPNLLSGDGNTQYF
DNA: TGTGCCAGCAGCCCTAACCTCCTTAGCGGGGATGGAAATACGCAGTATTTT

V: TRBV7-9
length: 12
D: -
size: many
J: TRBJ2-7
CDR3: CASSLRVYEQYF
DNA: TGTGCCAGCAGCTTAAGGGTCTACGAGCAGTACTTC

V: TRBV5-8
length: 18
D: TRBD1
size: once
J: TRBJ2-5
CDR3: CASSLDPGTTGGRETQYF
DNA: TGTGCCAGCAGCTTAGACCCGGGTACGACAGGGGGCCGCGAGACCCAGTACTTC

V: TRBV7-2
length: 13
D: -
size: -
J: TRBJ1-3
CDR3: CASAEGWGNTIYF
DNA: TGTGCCAGCGCCGAGGGGTGGGGAAACACCATATATTTT

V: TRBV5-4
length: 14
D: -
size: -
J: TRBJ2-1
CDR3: CASSFTSGYNEQFF
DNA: TGTGCCAGCAGCTTCACTAGTGGGTACAATGAGCAGTTCTTC

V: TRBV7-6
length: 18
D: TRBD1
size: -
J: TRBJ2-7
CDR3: CASSPWPNKGGASREQYF
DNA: TGTGCCAGCAGCCCGTGGCCCAACAAAGGGGGCGCCTCTCGCGAGCAGTACTTC

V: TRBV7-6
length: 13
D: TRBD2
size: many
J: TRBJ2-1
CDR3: CASSLGLVNEQFF
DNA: TGTGCCAGCAGCTTGGGACTAGTGAATGAGCAGTTCTTC

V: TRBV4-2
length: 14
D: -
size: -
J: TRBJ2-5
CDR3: CASSPPDHYETQYF
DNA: TGTGCCAGCAGCCCTCCGGACCATTACGAGACCCAGTACTTC

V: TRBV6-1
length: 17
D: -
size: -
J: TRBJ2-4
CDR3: CASSPEGRGLAKNIQYF
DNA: TGTGCCAGCAGCCCCGAGGGGAGGGGGCTGGCCAAAAACATTCAGTACTTC

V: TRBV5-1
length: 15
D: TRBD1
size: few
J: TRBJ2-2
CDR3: CASSPGTGETGELFF
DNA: TGCGCCAGCAGCCCCGGGACAGGGGAAACCGGGGAGCTGTTTTTT

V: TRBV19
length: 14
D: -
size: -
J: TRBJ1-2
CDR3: CASSIDGGAYGYTF
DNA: TGTGCCAGTAGTATAGATGGAGGGGCCTATGGCTACACCTTC

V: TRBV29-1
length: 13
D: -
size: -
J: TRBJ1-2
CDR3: CSAPGGTNYGYTF
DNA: TGCAGCGCCCCGGGGGGTACGAACTATGGCTACACCTTC

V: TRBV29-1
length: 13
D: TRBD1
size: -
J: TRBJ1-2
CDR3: CSALTGDNYGYTF
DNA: TGCAGCGCACTCACAGGGGATAACTATGGCTACACCTTC

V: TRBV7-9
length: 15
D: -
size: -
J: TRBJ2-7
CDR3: CASSDRSAGGYEQYF
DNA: TGTGCCAGCAGCGACCGGTCGGCAGGCGGCTACGAGCAGTACTTC

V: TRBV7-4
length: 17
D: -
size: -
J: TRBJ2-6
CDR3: CASSLDGIASGANVLTF
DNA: TGTGCCAGCAGCTTAGACGGAATTGCCTCTGGGGCCAACGTCCTGACTTTC

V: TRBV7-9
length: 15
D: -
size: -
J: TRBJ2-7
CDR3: CASSPSGGPSYEQYF
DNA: TGTGCCAGCAGCCCGTCTGGGGGGCCCTCGTACGAGCAGTACTTC

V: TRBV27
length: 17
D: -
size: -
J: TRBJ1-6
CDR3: CASSLSRVPLGNSPLHF
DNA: TGTGCCAGCAGTTTATCGCGGGTCCCCTTGGGGAATTCACCCCTCCACTTT

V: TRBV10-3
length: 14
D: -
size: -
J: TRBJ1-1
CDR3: CAISEVLGRAEAFF
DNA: TGTGCCATCAGTGAGGTACTGGGGAGGGCTGAAGCTTTCTTT

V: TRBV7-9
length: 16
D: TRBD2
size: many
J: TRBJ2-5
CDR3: CASSSGTSGSQETQYF
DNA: TGTGCCAGCAGCTCCGGGACTAGCGGGAGCCAAGAGACCCAGTACTTC

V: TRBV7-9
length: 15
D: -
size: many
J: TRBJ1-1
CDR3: CASSLHFGENVEAFF
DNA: TGTGCCAGCAGCCTACATTTCGGGGAAAATGTTGAAGCTTTCTTT

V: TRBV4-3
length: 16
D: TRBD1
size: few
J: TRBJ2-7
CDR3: CASSQDRQGGAYEQYF
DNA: TGCGCCAGCAGCCAAGATCGACAGGGGGGTGCCTACGAGCAGTACTTC

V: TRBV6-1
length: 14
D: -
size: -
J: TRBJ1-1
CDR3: CASSEHRLNTEAFF
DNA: TGTGCCAGCAGTGAACACCGTCTGAACACTGAAGCTTTCTTT

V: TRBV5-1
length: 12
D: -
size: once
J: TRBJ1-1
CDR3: CASSKSNTEAFF
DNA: TGCGCCAGCAGCAAGAGTAACACTGAAGCTTTCTTT

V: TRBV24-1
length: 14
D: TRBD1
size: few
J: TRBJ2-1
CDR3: CATSDSPTGMEQFF
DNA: TGTGCCACCAGTGATTCCCCGACAGGGATGGAGCAGTTCTTC

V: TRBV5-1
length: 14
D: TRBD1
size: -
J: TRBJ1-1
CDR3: CASSFTDRESEAFF
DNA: TGCGCCAGCAGCTTCACTGACAGGGAGTCTGAAGCTTTCTTT